This record looks at one T cell receptor beta chain sequence and its context. What it binds is not known. These data originate in a study of a mutant IDH1 vaccine in newly diagnosed glioma. Time point indicated: week 11, during vaccination. Vaccine doses each comprised 300 ug of mutant IDH1 20-mer peptide, with topical imiquimod. With 4 bases removed from V and 1 base from J, the gap between germline ends came to 14 bases. The germline gives CDR1 SGHNT, CDR2 YYREEE (reference sequence). This CDR3 is 15 amino acids long. Clones were read by immunoSEQ multiplex PCR, and TCRdb kept only the in-frame ones, dropping some. The sample contains over 20,000 clones, around 80% of which appear only once.

The chain uses TRBV5-4 and TRBJ2-5; D remains ambiguous. This sequence originates from a man aged 40-49 years with glioma. This material consisted of PBMCs, taken from a glioma patient whose treatment included an IDH1 peptide vaccine. The CDR3, as DNA: TGTGCCAGCAGCCCGGCGCGGACGACCCAAGAGACCCAGTACTTC. Translated, it gives CASSPARTTQETQYF.